This T cell receptor beta chain came from a study of beta chain features in type 1 diabetes. Study information: The study found patients and healthy donors alike in age, gender and cell yields.

Based on CD45RO/CCR7/CD25/CD127/CD95/CD27, CD4+ regulatory, stem cell-like memory, naive and central memory cells were sorted. Investigators reverse transcribed all isolated RNA, so they sequenced expressed TCRB transcripts. Profiling relied on immunoSEQ multiplex PCR, and the TCRdb table lists in-frame clones only, not all of them. This table has around 70,000 clones, about 48% appearing once. This clone was detected a few times. Its target is not known. General study results and limits: When Type 1 diabetes patients were examined, their TCRB CDR3s proved moderately but significantly shorter in all four CD4+ subsets.

Germline CDR1 and CDR2: SGHTA and FQGNSA. The CDR3 is 15 residues long. V lost 3 bases and J 7 bases, leaving 13 bases between the germline ends. The chain carries TRBV7-2 and TRBJ1-6; tentative D call: TRBD1 (5 bases). The source material was central memory CD4+ T cells from blood. The TCR comes from a man aged 25 to 40 with type 1 diabetes. The CDR3 reads CASSLGGRINSPLHF. CDR3 bases: TGTGCCAGCAGCTTGGGGGGACGGATAAATTCACCCCTCCACTTT.